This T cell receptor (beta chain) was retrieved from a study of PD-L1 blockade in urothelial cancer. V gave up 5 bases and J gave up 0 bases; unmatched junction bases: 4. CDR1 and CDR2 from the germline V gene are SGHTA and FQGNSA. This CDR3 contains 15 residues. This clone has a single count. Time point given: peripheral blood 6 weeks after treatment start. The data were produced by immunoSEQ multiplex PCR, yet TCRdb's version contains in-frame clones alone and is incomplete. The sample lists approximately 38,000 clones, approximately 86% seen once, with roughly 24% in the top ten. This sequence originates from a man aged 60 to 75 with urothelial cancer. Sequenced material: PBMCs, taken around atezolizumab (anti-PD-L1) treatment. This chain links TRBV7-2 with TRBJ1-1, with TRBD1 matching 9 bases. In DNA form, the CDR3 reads TGTGCCAGCAGCCCGGGGACAGGGATGAACACTGAAGCTTTCTTT. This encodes CASSPGTGMNTEAFF.